This T cell receptor (beta chain) was recovered during a study of T cell responses to AZD1222 COVID-19 vaccine. Study context: Doses given second, at about 4 or about 12 weeks, were pooled. Overall study findings and caveats: The sample set comprised mostly white British donors with more females, and clonal diversity was possibly underestimated. Receipt of two AZD1222 doses was followed by a rise in Spike-specific TCR breadth and depth.

Trimming stripped 3 bases from V and 0 bases from J, with 25 bases between. CDR3 length: 20 amino acids. Germline values: CDR1 MDHEN, CDR2 SYDVKM. Some clones are missing from TCRdb's copy, which holds only in-frame ones; the method was immunoSEQ multiplex PCR. The table lists around 120,000 clones, about 92% of them singletons. A word on this clone: The antigen is not known.

J is TRBJ2-3 and V is TRBV28; D uncertain. The clonotype comes from an adult in good health. This specimen consisted of peripheral blood, obtained on day 0 of AZD1222 vaccination. CDR3 region: CASSFPWDVTQRTSTDTQYF. DNA of the CDR3: TGTGCCAGCAGTTTTCCCTGGGATGTCACCCAGCGTACTAGCACAGATACGCAGTATTTT.